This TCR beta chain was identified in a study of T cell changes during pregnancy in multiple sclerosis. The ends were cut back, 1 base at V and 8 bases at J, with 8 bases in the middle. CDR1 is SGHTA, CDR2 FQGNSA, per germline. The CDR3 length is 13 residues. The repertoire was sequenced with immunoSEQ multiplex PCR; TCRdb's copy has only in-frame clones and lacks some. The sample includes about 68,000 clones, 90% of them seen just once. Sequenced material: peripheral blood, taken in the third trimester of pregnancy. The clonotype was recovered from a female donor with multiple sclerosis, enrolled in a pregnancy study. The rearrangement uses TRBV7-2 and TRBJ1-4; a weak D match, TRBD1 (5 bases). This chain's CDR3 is CASSLGQPEKLFF. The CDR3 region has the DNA TGTGCCAGCAGCTTAGGACAGCCCGAAAAACTGTTTTTT. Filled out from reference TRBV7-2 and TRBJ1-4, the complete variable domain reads GAGVSQSPSNKVTEKGKDVELRCDPISGHTALYWYRQSLGQGLEFLIYFQGNSAPDKSGLPSDRFSAERTGGSVSTLTIQRTQQEDSAVYLCASSLGQPEKLFFGSGTQLSVL.